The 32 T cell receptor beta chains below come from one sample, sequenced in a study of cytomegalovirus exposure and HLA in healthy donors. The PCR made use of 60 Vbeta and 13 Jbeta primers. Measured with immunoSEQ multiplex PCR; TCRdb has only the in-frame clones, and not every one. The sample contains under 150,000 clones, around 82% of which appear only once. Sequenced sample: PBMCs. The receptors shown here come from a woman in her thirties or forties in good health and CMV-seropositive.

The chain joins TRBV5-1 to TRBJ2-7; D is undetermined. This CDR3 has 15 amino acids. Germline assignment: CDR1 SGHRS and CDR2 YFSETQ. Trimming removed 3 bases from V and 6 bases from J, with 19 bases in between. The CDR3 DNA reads TGCGCCAGCAGCTCATTACCATCCAGTCCTCGCGAGCAGTACTTC. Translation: CASSSLPSSPREQYF.

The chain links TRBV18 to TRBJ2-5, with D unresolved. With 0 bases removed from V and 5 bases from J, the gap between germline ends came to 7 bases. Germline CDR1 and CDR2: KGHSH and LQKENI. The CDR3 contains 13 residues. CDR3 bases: TGTGCCAGCTCACCACCGAGTAAGGAGACCCAGTACTTC. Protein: CASSPPSKETQYF.

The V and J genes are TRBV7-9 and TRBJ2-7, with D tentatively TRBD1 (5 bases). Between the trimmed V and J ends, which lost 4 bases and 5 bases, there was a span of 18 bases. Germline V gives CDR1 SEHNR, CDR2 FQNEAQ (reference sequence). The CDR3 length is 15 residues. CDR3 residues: CASSSPKGREDEQYF. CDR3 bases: TGTGCCAGCAGCTCCCCCAAGGGCAGGGAAGACGAGCAGTACTTC.

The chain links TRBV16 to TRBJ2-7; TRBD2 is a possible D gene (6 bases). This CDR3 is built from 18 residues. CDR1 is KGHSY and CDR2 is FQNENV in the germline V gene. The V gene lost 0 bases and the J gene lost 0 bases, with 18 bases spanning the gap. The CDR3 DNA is TGTGCCAGCAGCCAATCAAAGGGGCCGGGACTTAACTCCTACGAGCAGTACTTC. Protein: CASSQSKGPGLNSYEQYF.

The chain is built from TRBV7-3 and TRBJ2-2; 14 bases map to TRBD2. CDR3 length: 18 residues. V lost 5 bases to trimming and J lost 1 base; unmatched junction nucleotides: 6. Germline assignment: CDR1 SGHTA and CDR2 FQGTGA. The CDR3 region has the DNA TGTGCCAGCAGCCAGGGGACTAGCGGGAGCGTGAACACCGGGGAGCTGTTTTTT. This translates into CASSQGTSGSVNTGELFF.

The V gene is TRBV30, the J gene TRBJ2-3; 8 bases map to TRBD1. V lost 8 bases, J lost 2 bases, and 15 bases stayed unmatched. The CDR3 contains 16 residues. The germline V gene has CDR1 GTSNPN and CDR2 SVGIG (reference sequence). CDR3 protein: CAGQGGIVSYTDTQYF. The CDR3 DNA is TGTGCCGGACAGGGTGGGATTGTCTCCTACACAGATACGCAGTATTTT. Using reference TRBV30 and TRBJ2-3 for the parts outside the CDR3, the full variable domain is SQTIHQWPATLVQPVGSPLSLECTVEGTSNPNLYWYRQAAGRGLQLLFYSVGIGQISSEVPQNLSASRPQDRQFILSSKKLLLSDSGFYLCAGQGGIVSYTDTQYFGPGTRLTVL.

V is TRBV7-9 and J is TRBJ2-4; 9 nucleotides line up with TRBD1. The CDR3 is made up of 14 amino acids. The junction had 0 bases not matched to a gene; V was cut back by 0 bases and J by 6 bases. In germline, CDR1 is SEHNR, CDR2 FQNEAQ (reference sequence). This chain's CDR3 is CASSLAQGANIQYF. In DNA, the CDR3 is TGTGCCAGCAGCTTAGCACAGGGGGCAAACATTCAGTACTTC.

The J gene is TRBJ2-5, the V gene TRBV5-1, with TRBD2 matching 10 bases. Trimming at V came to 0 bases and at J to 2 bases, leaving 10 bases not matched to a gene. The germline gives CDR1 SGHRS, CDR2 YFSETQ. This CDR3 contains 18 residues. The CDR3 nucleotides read TGCGCCAGCAGCTTGGGAGGGTTGGGACTAGCGTCTCAAGAGACCCAGTACTTC. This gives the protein CASSLGGLGLASQETQYF.

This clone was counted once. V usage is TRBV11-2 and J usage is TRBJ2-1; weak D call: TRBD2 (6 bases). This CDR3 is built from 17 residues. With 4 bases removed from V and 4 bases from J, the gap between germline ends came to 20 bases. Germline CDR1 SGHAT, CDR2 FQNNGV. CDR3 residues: CASSSHRDSPTYNEQFF. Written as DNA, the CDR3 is TGTGCCAGCAGCTCCCACCGGGACTCCCCCACATACAATGAGCAGTTCTTC.

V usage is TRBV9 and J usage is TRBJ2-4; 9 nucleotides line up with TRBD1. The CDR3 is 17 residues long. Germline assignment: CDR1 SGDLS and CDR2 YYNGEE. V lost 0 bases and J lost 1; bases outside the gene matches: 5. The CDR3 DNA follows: TGTGCCAGCAGCGTAGCTGGGACAGGGAAGGCCAAAAACATTCAGTACTTC. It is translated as CASSVAGTGKAKNIQYF.

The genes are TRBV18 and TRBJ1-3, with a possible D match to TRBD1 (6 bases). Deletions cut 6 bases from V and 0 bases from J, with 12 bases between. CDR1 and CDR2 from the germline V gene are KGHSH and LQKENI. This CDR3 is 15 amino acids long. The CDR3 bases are TGTGCCAGCTCCACTACGACAGGCTCTGGAAACACCATATATTTT. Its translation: CASSTTTGSGNTIYF. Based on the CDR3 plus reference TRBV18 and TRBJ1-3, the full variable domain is NAGVMQNPRHLVRRRGQEARLRCSPMKGHSHVYWYRQLPEEGLKFMVYLQKENIIDESGMPKERFSAEFPKEGPSILRIQQVVRGDSAAYFCASSTTTGSGNTIYFGEGSWLTVV.

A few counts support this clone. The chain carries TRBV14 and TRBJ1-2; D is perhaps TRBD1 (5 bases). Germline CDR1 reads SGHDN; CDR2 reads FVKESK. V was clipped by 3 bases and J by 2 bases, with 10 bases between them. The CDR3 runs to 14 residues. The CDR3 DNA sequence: TGTGCCAGCAGCCACGCAGGGAGGAACTATGGCTACACCTTC. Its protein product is CASSHAGRNYGYTF.

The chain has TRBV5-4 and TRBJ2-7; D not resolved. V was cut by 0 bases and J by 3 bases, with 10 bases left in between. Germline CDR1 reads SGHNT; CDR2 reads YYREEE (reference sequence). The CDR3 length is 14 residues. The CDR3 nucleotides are TGTGCCAGCAGCTTGGACTATGCTGACTACGAGCAGTACTTC. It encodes CASSLDYADYEQYF.

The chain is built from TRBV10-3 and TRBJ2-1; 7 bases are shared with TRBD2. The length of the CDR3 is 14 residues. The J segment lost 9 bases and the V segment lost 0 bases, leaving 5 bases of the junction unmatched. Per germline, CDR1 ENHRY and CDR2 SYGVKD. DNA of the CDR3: TGTGCCATCAGTGAGTCCGCGGGAGCAGGTGAGCAGTTCTTC. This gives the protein CAISESAGAGEQFF.

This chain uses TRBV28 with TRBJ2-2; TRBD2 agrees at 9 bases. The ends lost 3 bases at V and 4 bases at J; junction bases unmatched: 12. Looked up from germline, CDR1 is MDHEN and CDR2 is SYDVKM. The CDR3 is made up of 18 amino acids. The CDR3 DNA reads TGTGCCAGCAGTTTGGAGAGACTAGCGGAACTCTCCACCGGGGAGCTGTTTTTT. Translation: CASSLERLAELSTGELFF.

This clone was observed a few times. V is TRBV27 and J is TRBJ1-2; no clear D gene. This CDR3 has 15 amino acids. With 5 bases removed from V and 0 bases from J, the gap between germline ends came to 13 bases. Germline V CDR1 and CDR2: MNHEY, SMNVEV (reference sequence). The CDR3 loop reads CASSHYPAANYGYTF. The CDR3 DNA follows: TGTGCCAGCAGTCACTATCCGGCGGCTAACTATGGCTACACCTTC.

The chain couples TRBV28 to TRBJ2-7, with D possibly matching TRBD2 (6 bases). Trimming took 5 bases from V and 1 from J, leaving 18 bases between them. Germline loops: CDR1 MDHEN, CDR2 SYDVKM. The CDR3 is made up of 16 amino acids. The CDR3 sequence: CASSHPRGTPSYEQYF. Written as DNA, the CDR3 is TGTGCCAGCAGTCACCCTCGAGGGACTCCTTCCTACGAGCAGTACTTC. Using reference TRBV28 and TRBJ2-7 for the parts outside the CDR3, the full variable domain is DVKVTQSSRYLVKRTGEKVFLECVQDMDHENMFWYRQDPGLGLRLIYFSYDVKMKEKGDIPEGYSVSREKKERFSLILESASTNQTSMYLCASSHPRGTPSYEQYFGPGTRLTVT.

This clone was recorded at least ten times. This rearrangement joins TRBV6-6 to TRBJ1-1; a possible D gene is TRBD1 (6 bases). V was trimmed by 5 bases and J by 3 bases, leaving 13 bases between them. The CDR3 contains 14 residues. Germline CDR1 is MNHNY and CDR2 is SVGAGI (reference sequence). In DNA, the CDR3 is TGTGCCAGCAGTAAACAGGGTTGGGACACTGAAGCTTTCTTT. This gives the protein CASSKQGWDTEAFF.

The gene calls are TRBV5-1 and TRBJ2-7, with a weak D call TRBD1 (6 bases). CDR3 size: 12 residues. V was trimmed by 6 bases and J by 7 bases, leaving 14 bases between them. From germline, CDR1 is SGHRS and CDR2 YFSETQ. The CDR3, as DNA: TGCGCCAGCACGGTCTCTACAGGGGAGCAGTACTTC. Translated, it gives CASTVSTGEQYF.

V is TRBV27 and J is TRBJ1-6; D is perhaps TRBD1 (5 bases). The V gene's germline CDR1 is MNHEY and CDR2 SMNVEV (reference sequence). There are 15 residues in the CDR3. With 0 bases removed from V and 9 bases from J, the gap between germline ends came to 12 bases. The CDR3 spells CASSLSVQGLSPLHF. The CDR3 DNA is TGTGCCAGCAGTTTATCCGTGCAGGGACTTTCACCCCTCCACTTT.

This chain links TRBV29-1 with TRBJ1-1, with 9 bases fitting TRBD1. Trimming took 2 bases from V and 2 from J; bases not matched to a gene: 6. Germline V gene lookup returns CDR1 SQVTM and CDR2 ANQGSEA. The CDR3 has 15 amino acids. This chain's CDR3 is CSVELTQGANTEAFF. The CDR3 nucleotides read TGCAGCGTTGAACTTACACAGGGGGCAAACACTGAAGCTTTCTTT.

The CDR3 region is CASSTTGDTEAFF. As DNA, the CDR3 is TGTGCCAGTAGCACTACAGGGGACACTGAAGCTTTCTTT. V and J are TRBV19 and TRBJ1-1; 7 nucleotides align to TRBD1. CDR3 size: 13 residues. CDR1 and CDR2 from the germline V gene are LNHDA and SQIVND (reference sequence). V lost 6 bases and J lost 3; bases outside the gene matches: 4.

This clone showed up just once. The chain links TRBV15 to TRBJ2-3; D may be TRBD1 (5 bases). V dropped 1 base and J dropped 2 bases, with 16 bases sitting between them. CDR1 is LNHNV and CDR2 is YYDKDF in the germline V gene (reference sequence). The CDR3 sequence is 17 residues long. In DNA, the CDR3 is TGTGCCACCAGCAGAGTGCTACAGGCACCTAACACAGATACGCAGTATTTT. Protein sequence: CATSRVLQAPNTDTQYF.

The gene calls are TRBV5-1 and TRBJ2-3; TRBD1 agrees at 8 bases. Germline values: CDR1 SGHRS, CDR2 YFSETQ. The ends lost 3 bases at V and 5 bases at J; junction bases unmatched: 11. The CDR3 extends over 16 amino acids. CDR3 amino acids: CASSSGTGILGDTQYF. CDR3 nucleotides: TGCGCCAGCAGCTCCGGGACAGGCATTTTGGGAGATACGCAGTATTTT.

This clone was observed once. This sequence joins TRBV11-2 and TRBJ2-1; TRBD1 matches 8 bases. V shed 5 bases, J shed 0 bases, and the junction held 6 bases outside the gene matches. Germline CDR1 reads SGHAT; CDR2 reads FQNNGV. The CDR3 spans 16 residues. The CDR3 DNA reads TGTGCCAGCAGCCGTACAGGGGGAAACTCCTACAATGAGCAGTTCTTC. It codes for CASSRTGGNSYNEQFF.

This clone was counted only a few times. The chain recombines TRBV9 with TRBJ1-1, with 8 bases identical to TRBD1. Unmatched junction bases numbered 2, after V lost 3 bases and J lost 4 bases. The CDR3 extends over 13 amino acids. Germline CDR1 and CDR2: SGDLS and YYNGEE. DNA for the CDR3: TGTGCCAGCAGCGGAACAGGGGGCACTGAAGCTTTCTTT. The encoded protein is CASSGTGGTEAFF.

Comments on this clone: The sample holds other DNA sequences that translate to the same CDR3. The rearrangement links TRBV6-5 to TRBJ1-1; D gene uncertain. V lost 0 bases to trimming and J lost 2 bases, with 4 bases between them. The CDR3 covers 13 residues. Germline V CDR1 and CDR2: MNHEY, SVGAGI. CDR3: CASSYSRNTEAFF. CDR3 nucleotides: TGTGCCAGCAGTTACTCTCGTAACACTGAAGCTTTCTTT.

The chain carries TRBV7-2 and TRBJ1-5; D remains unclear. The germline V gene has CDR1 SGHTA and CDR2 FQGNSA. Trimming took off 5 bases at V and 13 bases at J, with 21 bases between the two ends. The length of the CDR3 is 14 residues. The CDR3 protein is CASSHTSDGGPQHF. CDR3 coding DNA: TGTGCCAGCAGCCACACCTCGGACGGAGGTCCTCAGCATTTT.

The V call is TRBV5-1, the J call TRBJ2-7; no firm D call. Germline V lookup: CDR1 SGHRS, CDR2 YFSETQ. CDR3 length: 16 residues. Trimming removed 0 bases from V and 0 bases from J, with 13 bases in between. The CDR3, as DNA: TGCGCCAGCAGCTTGGACCTGTCAACGAGCTCCTACGAGCAGTACTTC. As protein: CASSLDLSTSSYEQYF.

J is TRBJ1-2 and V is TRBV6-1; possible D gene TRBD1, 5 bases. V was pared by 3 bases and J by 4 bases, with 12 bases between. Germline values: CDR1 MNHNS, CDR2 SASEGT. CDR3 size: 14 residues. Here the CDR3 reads CASSDDSVGYGYTF. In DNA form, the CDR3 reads TGTGCCAGCAGTGACGACAGCGTAGGCTATGGCTACACCTTC.

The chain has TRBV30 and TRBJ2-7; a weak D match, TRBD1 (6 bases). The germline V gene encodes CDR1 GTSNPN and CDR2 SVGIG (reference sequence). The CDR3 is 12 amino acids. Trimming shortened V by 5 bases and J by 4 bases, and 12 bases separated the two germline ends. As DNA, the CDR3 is TGTGCCTGGGGGGGCGGGCCATACGAGCAGTACTTC. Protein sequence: CAWGGGPYEQYF.

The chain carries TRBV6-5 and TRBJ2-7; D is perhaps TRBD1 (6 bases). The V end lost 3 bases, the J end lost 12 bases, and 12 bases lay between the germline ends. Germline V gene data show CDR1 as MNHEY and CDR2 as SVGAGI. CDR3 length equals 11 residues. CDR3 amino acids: CASSYMGHGYF. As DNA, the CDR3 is TGTGCCAGCAGTTATATGGGACATGGGTACTTC.